This T cell receptor (beta chain) was documented in a study of blood T cell repertoires in COVID-19. The CDR3 totals 12 residues. CDR1 SGDLS and CDR2 YYNGEE come from the germline V gene. Between the trimmed V and J ends, which lost 3 bases and 7 bases, there was a span of 8 bases. Profiled with immunoSEQ multiplex PCR; TCRdb holds only in-frame clones, not every one. The table records more than 250,000 clones, less than 85% of them present only once. The sequence was collected from a man between 60 and 70 years old who had recovered from COVID-19. The rearrangement uses TRBV9 and TRBJ2-1, with D possibly TRBD1 on 5 matching bases. The specimen was peripheral blood. The CDR3 protein is CASSAGFNEQFF. CDR3 DNA: TGTGCCAGCAGCGCAGGGTTTAATGAGCAGTTCTTC. Variable domain in full (rest from reference TRBV9 and TRBJ2-1): DSGVTQTPKHLITATGQRVTLRCSPRSGDLSVYWYQQSLDQGLQFLIQYYNGEERAKGNILERFSAQQFPDLHSELNLSSLELGDSALYFCASSAGFNEQFFGPGTRLTVL.